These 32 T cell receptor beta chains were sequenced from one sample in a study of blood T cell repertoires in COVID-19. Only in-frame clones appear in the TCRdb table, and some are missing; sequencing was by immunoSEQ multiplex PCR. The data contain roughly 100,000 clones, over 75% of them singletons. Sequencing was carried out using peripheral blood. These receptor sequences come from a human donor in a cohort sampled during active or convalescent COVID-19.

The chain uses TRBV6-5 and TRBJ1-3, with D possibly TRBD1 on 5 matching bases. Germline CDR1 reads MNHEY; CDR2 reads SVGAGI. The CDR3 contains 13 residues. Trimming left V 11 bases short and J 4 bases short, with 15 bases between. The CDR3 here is CAGHTGRGNTIYF. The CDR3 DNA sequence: TGTGCCGGACATACAGGAAGAGGAAACACCATATATTTT.

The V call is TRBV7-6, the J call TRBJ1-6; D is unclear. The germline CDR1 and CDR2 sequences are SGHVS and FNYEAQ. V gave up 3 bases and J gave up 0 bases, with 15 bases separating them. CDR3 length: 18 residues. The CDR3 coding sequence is TGTGCCAGCAGCTTGGTTGGTCTCGAGAGCTCCTATAATTCACCCCTCCACTTT. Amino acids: CASSLVGLESSYNSPLHF.

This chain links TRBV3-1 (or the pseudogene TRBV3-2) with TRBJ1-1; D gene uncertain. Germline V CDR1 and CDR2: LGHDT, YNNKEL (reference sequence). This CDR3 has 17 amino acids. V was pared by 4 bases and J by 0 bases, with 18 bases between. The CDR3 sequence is CASSPGKRFGVNTEAFF. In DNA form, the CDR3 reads TGTGCCAGCAGCCCCGGGAAAAGGTTCGGGGTGAACACTGAAGCTTTCTTT.

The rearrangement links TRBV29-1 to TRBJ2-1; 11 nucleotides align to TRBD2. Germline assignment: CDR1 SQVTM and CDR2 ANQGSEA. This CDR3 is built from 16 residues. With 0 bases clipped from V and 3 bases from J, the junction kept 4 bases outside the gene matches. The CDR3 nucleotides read TGCAGCGTTGAAGATCGGGGGACTAGCGGCTACAATGAGCAGTTCTTC. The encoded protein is CSVEDRGTSGYNEQFF.

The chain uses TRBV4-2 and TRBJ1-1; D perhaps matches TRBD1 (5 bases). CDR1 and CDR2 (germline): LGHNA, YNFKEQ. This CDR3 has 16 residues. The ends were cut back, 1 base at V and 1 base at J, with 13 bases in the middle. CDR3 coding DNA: TGTGCCAGCAGCCAAGCCCACAGGCGGGGGAACACTGAAGCTTTCTTT. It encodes CASSQAHRRGNTEAFF.

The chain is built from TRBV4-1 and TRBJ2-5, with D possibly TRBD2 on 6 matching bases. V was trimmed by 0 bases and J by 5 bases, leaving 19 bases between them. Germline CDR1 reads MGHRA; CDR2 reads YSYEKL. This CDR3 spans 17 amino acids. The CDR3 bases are TGCGCCAGCAGCCAAGATCTTGACGGCGGAGGGGAGGAGACCCAGTACTTC. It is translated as CASSQDLDGGGEETQYF.

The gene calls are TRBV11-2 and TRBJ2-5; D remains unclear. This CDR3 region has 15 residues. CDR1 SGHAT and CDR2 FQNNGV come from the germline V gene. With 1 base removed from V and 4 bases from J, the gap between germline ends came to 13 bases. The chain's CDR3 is CASSLGLSPPETQYF. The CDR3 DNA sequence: TGTGCCAGCAGCTTAGGGCTTTCGCCCCCAGAGACCCAGTACTTC.

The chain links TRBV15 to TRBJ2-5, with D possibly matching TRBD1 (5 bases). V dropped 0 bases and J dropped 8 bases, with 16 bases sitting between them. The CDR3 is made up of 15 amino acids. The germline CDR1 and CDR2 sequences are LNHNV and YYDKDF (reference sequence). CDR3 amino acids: CATSRDLKGSDTQYF. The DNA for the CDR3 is TGTGCCACCAGCAGAGATCTTAAGGGGTCCGATACCCAGTACTTC.

The CDR3 region has the DNA TGTGCCAGCAGCTTAGATCTCGCAGGGGTGGACTCACCCCTCCACTTT. Amino acids: CASSLDLAGVDSPLHF. The chain joins TRBV11-2 to TRBJ1-6; D may be TRBD1 (6 bases). Trimming shortened V by 0 bases and J by 10 bases, and 16 bases separated the two germline ends. The CDR3 covers 16 residues. The germline CDR1 and CDR2 sequences are SGHAT and FQNNGV. The full variable domain, completed using reference TRBV11-2 and TRBJ1-6, is EAGVAQSPRYKIIEKRQSVAFWCNPISGHATLYWYQQILGQGPKLLIQFQNNGVVDDSQLPKDRFSAERLKGVDSTLKIQPAKLEDSAVYLCASSLDLAGVDSPLHFGNGTRLTVT.

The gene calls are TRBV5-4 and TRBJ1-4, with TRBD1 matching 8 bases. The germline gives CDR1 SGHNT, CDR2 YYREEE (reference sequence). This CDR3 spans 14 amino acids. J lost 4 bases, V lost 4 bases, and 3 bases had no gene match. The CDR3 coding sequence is TGTGCCAGCAGCCAGGACAGGGATAATGAAAAACTGTTTTTT. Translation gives CASSQDRDNEKLFF. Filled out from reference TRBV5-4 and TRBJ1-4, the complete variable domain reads ETGVTQSPTHLIKTRGQQVTLRCSSQSGHNTVSWYQQALGQGPQFIFQYYREEENGRGNFPPRFSGLQFPNYSSELNVNALELDDSALYLCASSQDRDNEKLFFGSGTQLSVL.

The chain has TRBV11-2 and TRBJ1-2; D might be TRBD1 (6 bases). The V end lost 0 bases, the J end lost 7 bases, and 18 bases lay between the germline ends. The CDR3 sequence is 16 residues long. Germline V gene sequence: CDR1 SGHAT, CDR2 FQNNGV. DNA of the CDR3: TGTGCCAGCAGCTTAGATGCACAGGGCCAAATCGGTGGCTACACCTTC. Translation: CASSLDAQGQIGGYTF.

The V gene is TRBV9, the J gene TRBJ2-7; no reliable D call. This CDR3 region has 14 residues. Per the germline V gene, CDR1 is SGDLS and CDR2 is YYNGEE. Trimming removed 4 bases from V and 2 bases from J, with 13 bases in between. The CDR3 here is CASSPYTRTYEQYF. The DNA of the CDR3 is TGTGCCAGCAGCCCTTACACAAGAACCTACGAGCAGTACTTC.

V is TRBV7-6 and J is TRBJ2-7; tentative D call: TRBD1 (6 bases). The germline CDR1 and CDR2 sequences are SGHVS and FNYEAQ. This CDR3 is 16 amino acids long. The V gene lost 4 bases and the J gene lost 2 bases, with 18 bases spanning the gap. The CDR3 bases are TGTGCCAGCAGCTCCCAGACAGGATTAGGTGCCTACGAGCAGTACTTC. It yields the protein CASSSQTGLGAYEQYF.

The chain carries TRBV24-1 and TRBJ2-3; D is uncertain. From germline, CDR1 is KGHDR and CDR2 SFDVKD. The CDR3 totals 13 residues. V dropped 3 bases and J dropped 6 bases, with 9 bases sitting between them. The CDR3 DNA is TGTGCCACCAGTGATCTCTCTACGGATACGCAGTATTTT. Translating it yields CATSDLSTDTQYF.

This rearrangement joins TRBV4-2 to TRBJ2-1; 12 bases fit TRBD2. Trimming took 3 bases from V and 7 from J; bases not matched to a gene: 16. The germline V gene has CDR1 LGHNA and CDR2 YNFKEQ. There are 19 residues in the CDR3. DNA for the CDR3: TGTGCCAGCAGCCACGAACGACTAGCGGGGGAAGGGGTAGTGAATGAGCAGTTCTTC. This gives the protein CASSHERLAGEGVVNEQFF.

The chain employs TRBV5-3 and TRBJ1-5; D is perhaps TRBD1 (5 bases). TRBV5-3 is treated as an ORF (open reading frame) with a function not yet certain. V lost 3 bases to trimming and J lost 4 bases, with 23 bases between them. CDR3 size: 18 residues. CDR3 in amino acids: CARSYQGHSGTTNQPQHF. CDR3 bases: TGTGCCAGAAGCTACCAAGGACACTCTGGAACAACAAATCAGCCCCAGCATTTT.

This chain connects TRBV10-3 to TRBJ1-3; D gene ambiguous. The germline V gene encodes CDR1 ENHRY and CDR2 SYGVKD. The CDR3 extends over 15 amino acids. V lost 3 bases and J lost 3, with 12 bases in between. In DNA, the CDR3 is TGTGCCATCAGTGAAGACAAGCAGTTTGGAAACACCATATATTTT. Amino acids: CAISEDKQFGNTIYF.

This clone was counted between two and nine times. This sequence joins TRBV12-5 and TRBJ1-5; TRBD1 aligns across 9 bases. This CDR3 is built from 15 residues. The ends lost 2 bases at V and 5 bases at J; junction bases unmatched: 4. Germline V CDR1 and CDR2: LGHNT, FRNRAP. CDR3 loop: CASGLTGGIYQPQHF. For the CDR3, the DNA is TGTGCTAGTGGTTTGACAGGGGGCATATATCAGCCCCAGCATTTT. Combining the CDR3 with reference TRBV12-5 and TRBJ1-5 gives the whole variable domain DARVTQTPRHKVTEMGQEVTMRCQPILGHNTVFWYRQTMMQGLELLAYFRNRAPLDDSGMPKDRFSAEMPDATLATLKIQPSEPRDSAVYFCASGLTGGIYQPQHFGDGTRLSIL.

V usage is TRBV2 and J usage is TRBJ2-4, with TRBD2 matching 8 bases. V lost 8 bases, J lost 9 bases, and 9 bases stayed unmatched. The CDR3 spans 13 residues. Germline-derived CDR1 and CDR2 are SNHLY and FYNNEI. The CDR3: CASVPAGAGIQYF. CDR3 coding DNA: TGTGCCAGCGTCCCAGCGGGGGCCGGCATTCAGTACTTC.

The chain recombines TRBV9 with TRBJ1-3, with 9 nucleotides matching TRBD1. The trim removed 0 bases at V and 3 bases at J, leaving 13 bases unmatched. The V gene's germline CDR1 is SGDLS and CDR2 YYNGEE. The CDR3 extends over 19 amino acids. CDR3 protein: CASSVEPLGDRVYGNTIYF. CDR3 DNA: TGTGCCAGCAGCGTAGAGCCTTTGGGGGACAGGGTGTATGGAAACACCATATATTTT.

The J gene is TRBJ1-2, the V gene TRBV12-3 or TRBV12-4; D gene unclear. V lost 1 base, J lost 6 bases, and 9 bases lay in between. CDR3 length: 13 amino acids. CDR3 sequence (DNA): TGTGCCAGCAGTTTAGGTACAGCTAATGGCTACACCTTC. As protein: CASSLGTANGYTF.

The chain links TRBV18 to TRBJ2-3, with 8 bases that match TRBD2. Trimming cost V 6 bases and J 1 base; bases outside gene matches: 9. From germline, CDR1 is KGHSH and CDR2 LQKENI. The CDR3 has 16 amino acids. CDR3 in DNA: TGTGCCAGCTCCCCCCGGAGAGCGGGGGGCACAGATACGCAGTATTTT. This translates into CASSPRRAGGTDTQYF. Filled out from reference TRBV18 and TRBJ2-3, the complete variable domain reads NAGVMQNPRHLVRRRGQEARLRCSPMKGHSHVYWYRQLPEEGLKFMVYLQKENIIDESGMPKERFSAEFPKEGPSILRIQQVVRGDSAAYFCASSPRRAGGTDTQYFGPGTRLTVL.

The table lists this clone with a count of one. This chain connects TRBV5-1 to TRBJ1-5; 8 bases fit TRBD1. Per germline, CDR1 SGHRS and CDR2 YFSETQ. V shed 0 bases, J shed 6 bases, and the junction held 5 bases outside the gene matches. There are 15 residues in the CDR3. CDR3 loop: CASSLEGQAFQPQHF. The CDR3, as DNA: TGCGCCAGCAGCTTGGAGGGACAGGCCTTTCAGCCCCAGCATTTT.

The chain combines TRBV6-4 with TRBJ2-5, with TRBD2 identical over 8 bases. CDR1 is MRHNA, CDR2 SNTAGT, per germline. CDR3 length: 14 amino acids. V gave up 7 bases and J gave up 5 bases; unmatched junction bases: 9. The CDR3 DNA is TGTGCCAGCATACCGGGGGGGCCGTGGGAGACCCAGTACTTC. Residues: CASIPGGPWETQYF.

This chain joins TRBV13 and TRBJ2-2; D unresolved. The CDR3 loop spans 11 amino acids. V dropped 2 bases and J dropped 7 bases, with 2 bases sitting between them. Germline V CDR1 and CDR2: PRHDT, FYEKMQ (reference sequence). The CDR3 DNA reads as TGTGCCAGCAGCTTACACGGGGAGCTGTTTTTT. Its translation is CASSLHGELFF.

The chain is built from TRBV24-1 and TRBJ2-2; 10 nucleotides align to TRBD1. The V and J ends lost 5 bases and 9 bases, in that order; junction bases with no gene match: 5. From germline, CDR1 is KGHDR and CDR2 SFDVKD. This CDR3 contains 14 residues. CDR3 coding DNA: TGTGCCACCAGTGGAGGGACAGGGGTCAGGGAGCTGTTTTTT. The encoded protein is CATSGGTGVRELFF.

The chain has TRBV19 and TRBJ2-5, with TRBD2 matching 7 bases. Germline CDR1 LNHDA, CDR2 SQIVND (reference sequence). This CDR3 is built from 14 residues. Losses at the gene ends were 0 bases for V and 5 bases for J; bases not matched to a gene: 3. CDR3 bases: TGTGCCAGTAGTATAGATCAGCGGGGCGAGACCCAGTACTTC. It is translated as CASSIDQRGETQYF.

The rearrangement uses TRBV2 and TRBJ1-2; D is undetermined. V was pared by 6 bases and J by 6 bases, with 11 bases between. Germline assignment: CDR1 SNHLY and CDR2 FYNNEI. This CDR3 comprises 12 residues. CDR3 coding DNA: TGTGCCAGCAGGTGGACTAGGGATGGCTACACCTTC. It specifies CASRWTRDGYTF.

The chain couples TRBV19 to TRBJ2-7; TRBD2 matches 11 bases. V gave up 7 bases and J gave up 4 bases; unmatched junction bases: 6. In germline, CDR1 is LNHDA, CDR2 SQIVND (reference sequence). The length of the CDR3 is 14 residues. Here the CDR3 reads CASNPGLAVYEQYF. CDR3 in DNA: TGTGCCAGTAATCCGGGACTAGCGGTATACGAGCAGTACTTC.

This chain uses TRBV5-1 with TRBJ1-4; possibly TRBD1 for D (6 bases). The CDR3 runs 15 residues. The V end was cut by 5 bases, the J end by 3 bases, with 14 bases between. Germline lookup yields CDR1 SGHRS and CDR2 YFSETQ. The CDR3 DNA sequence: TGCGCCAGCAGTGGGACACTTGGGGCTAATGAAAAACTGTTTTTT. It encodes CASSGTLGANEKLFF.

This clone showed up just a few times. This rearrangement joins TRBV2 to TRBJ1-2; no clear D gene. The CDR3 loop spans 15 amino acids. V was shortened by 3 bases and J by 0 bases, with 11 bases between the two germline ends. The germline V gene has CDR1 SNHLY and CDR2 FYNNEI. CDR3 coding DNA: TGTGCCAGCAGTGAGAGCGGCAGACCTAACTATGGCTACACCTTC. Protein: CASSESGRPNYGYTF.

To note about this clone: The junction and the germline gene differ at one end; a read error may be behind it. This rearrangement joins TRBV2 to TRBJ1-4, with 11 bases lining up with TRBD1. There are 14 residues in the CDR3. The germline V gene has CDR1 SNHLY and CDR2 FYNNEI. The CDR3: CASREGTGGEKLFF. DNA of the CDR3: TGTGCCAGCAGGGAAGGGACAGGGGGGGAAAAACTGTTTTTT.